Listed here is a single T cell receptor (beta chain). Trimming left V 3 bases short and J 4 bases short, with 9 bases between. This CDR3 is 13 amino acids long. The germline CDR1 and CDR2 sequences are MNHEY and SMNVEV (reference sequence). The record originates from a study of blood T cell repertoires in COVID-19. The overall study: The origin of the acute and convalescent COVID-19 samples was the United States, Italy and Spain. T cells, B-cell-depleted T cells, or PBMCs supplied cDNA or gDNA.

Authors' analysis steps: Reference gene primer amplification yielded estimated nucleated cell counts. Measured with immunoSEQ multiplex PCR; TCRdb has only the in-frame clones, and not every one. From that table come the V and J calls and clone size; the DNA was used to work out D and trimming. The repertoire includes around 99,000 clones, 75% to 85% of them detected once, and around a sixth sits in the top ten. Sequenced sample: peripheral blood. This clonotype was obtained from a woman aged 80 or older with active or convalescent COVID-19. V gene TRBV27 combines with J gene TRBJ2-5; unclear D gene. The CDR3 DNA is TGTGCCAGCAGTTTTCGAGGTGCAGAGACCCAGTACTTC. Protein product: CASSFRGAETQYF.